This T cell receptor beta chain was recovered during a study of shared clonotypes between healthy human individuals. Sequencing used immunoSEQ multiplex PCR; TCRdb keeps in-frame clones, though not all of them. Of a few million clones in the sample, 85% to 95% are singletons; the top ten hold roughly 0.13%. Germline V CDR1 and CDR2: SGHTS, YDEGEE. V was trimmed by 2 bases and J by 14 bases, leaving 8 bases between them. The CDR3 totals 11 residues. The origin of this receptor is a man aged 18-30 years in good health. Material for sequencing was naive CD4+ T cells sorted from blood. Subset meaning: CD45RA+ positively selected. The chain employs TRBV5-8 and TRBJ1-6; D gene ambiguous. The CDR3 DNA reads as TGTGCCAGCAGCTTAACAACGGCCCTCCACTTT. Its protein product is CASSLTTALHF. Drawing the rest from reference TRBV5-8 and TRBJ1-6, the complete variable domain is EAGVTQSPTHLIKTRGQQATLRCSPISGHTSVYWYQQALGLGLQFLLWYDEGEERNRGNFPPRFSGRQFPNYSSELNVNALELEDSALYLCASSLTTALHFGNGTRLTVT.